The 3 T cell receptor beta chains below come from one sample, sequenced in a study of shared clonotypes between healthy human individuals (dated by TCRdb to the early 2020s). Receptor libraries were prepared by the immunoSEQ multiplex PCR assay. TCRdb stores this immuneACCESS table with in-frame sequences only. Part of the clones is absent; in the studies checked, under half of the shortfall reflects unresolved V genes, and no reason is known for the rest. The sample table records roughly 410,000 clones; about 96% of these occur just once. Of the sample, around 0.29% is held by the ten largest clones. Material: memory CD8+ T cells sorted from blood. The intended sense of this specimen's cell subset or site label: CD45RO+ cells pooled with CCR7-negative TemRA cells. The receptors stem from a man aged 30 to 45 in good health.

This rearrangement joins TRBV29-1 to TRBJ1-2, with D hard to call. The V gene's germline CDR1 is SQVTM and CDR2 ANQGSEA. The CDR3 sequence is 12 residues long. Trimming removed 6 bases at V and 8 bases at J, with 16 bases between. The CDR3 nucleotides read TGCAGCGTAACCCCCCGGGGAGGCGGCTACACCTTC. This translates into CSVTPRGGGYTF.

The chain uses TRBV5-1 and TRBJ2-6; D gene uncertain. The V gene's germline CDR1 is SGHRS and CDR2 YFSETQ. The ends were cut back, 0 bases at V and 0 bases at J, with 7 bases in the middle. The CDR3 extends over 16 amino acids. The CDR3 DNA sequence: TGCGCCAGCAGCTTGGGTCCCGTCTCTGGGGCCAACGTCCTGACTTTC. This translates into CASSLGPVSGANVLTF.

V and J are TRBV29-1 and TRBJ1-5, with TRBD1 identical over 8 bases. The junction had 4 bases not matched to a gene; V was cut back by 4 bases and J by 2 bases. CDR3 size: 14 residues. The germline V gene encodes CDR1 SQVTM and CDR2 ANQGSEA. CDR3 nucleotides: TGCAGCGTTGGGGGGGGACAGGGCAATCAGCCCCAGCATTTT. The encoded protein is CSVGGGQGNQPQHF. The full variable domain, completed using reference TRBV29-1 and TRBJ1-5, is SAVISQKPSRDICQRGTSLTIQCQVDSQVTMMFWYRQQPGQSLTLIATANQGSEATYESGFVIDKFPISRPNLTFSTLTVSNMSPEDSSIYLCSVGGGQGNQPQHFGDGTRLSIL.